This T cell receptor (beta chain) was captured by sequencing in a study of blood T cell repertoires in COVID-19. Study-level information: Spain, Italy and the United States supplied samples that represented acute and convalescent COVID-19.

There are 13 residues in the CDR3. Germline values: CDR1 GTSNPN, CDR2 SVGIG (reference sequence). Trimming left V 2 bases short and J 6 bases short, with 13 bases between. TCRdb's copy holds only in-frame clones and misses some; the assay was immunoSEQ multiplex PCR. The sample has 300,000 to 450,000 clones; 80% to 90% are singletons. The clonotype originates from a woman aged 25 to 45 with COVID-19, enrolled during active disease. The rearrangement uses TRBV30 and TRBJ1-1; no clear D. The sample consisted of peripheral blood. As DNA, the CDR3 is TGTGCCTGGAGTCGCGGGGTATTAGCTGAAGCTTTCTTT. Protein sequence: CAWSRGVLAEAFF.